The 13 T cell receptor beta chains in this list originate from one sample, sequenced in a study of blood T cell repertoires in COVID-19. Data came from immunoSEQ multiplex PCR; TCRdb stores just in-frame clones and leaves some out. This sample has 290,000 or so clones; around nine tenths occur once, and the top ten carry about 2.7%. The material sequenced was PBMCs or T cells enriched from blood (not recorded which). The receptors come from a woman under 30 who had recovered from COVID-19.

The rearrangement links TRBV5-1 to TRBJ1-1; D may be TRBD1 (6 bases). The CDR3 runs 18 residues. Germline assignment: CDR1 SGHRS and CDR2 YFSETQ. The V gene lost 0 bases and the J gene lost 5 bases, with 23 bases spanning the gap. In nucleotides, the CDR3 is TGCGCCAGCAGCTTGGGTGCAGGGTGGGGGAAGGGGGTTACTGAAGCTTTCTTT. It translates to CASSLGAGWGKGVTEAFF.

This clone was observed a single time. The V gene is TRBV3-1 (or the pseudogene TRBV3-2), the J gene TRBJ1-5; a weak D match, TRBD1 (5 bases). Germline CDR1 is LGHDT and CDR2 is YNNKEL (reference sequence). The CDR3 is 15 residues long. Trimming shortened V by 0 bases and J by 7 bases, and 13 bases separated the two germline ends. CDR3 protein: CASSQDRGLRQPQHF. CDR3 sequence (DNA): TGTGCCAGCAGCCAAGATAGGGGTCTTCGACAGCCCCAGCATTTT.

This chain joins TRBV7-2 and TRBJ1-2; TRBD1 agrees at 9 bases. Per the germline V gene, CDR1 is SGHTA and CDR2 is FQGNSA. V dropped 5 bases and J dropped 8; count of bases not matched to a gene: 12. The CDR3 is 15 amino acids. CDR3 in DNA: TGTGCCAGCAGCGCGCAACAGGGGGCGGGTGACGGCTACACCTTC. It encodes CASSAQQGAGDGYTF.

This sequence joins TRBV2 and TRBJ1-6; 11 bases line up with TRBD1. The ends lost 6 bases at V and 10 bases at J; junction bases unmatched: 14. CDR1 is SNHLY, CDR2 FYNNEI, per germline. The CDR3 extends over 17 amino acids. CDR3 loop: CASSGGTGGVVISPLHF. The CDR3, as DNA: TGTGCCAGCAGCGGAGGGACAGGGGGTGTAGTGATCTCACCCCTCCACTTT.

The chain uses TRBV12-5 and TRBJ2-2, with 9 bases lining up with TRBD1. The CDR3 totals 17 residues. Germline-derived CDR1 and CDR2 are LGHNT and FRNRAP. Losses at the gene ends were 2 bases for V and 2 bases for J; bases not matched to a gene: 6. The DNA of the CDR3 is TGTGCTAGTGGTTTGCCCGACAGGGGGACAAACACCGGGGAGCTGTTTTTT. This codes for CASGLPDRGTNTGELFF.

DNA for the CDR3: TGTGCCAGCAGTGACCTGGGAGAAAATTCACCCCTCCACTTT. Protein sequence: CASSDLGENSPLHF. This chain connects TRBV25-1 to TRBJ1-6; D unresolved. Trimming left V 3 bases short and J 7 bases short, with 10 bases between. CDR1 MGHDK and CDR2 SYGVNS come from the germline V gene. CDR3 length: 14 amino acids.

The J gene is TRBJ1-6, the V gene TRBV7-9; D remains ambiguous. Germline V CDR1 and CDR2: SEHNR, FQNEAQ (reference sequence). The CDR3 is 16 amino acids. Between the trimmed V and J ends, which lost 1 base and 7 bases, there was a span of 14 bases. This CDR3 is CASSLVIGAGNSPLHF. CDR3 sequence (DNA): TGTGCCAGCAGCTTAGTTATTGGTGCGGGAAATTCACCCCTCCACTTT. Looking up the rest from reference TRBV7-9 and TRBJ1-6 gives the full variable domain: DTGVSQNPRHKITKRGQNVTFRCDPISEHNRLYWYRQTLGQGPEFLTYFQNEAQLEKSRLLSDRFSAERPKGSFSTLEIQRTEQGDSAMYLCASSLVIGAGNSPLHFGNGTRLTVT.

The chain links TRBV27 to TRBJ2-5; D call uncertain. This CDR3 contains 15 residues. Germline V gene sequence: CDR1 MNHEY, CDR2 SMNVEV (reference sequence). Trimming took off 3 bases at V and 5 bases at J, with 16 bases between the two ends. The CDR3 here is CASSFQRTSVETQYF. Written as DNA, the CDR3 is TGTGCCAGCAGTTTCCAACGCACCAGTGTGGAGACCCAGTACTTC.

The gene calls are TRBV18 and TRBJ1-2; no reliable D call. This CDR3 has 14 amino acids. From germline, CDR1 is KGHSH and CDR2 LQKENI. Trimming removed 0 bases from V and 7 bases from J, with 12 bases in between. The CDR3 DNA is TGTGCCAGCTCACCACCGGCAGCCCCTAGTGGCTACACCTTC. Residues: CASSPPAAPSGYTF.

The chain carries TRBV4-2 and TRBJ1-1; TRBD1 agrees at 10 bases. The V and J ends lost 4 bases and 4 bases, in that order; junction bases with no gene match: 3. The CDR3 spans 14 residues. Germline lookup yields CDR1 LGHNA and CDR2 YNFKEQ. The CDR3 DNA reads as TGTGCCAGCAGCCTGCGGACAGGGGGCACTGAAGCTTTCTTT. It translates to CASSLRTGGTEAFF.

This clone was seen just once. J is TRBJ2-1 and V is TRBV7-9, with 10 bases identical to TRBD2. Looked up from germline, CDR1 is SEHNR and CDR2 is FQNEAQ (reference sequence). This CDR3 has 15 amino acids. The trim removed 5 bases at V and 10 bases at J, leaving 11 bases unmatched. The CDR3 region is CASSTSGIVAREQFF. CDR3 coding DNA: TGTGCCAGCAGCACTAGCGGGATAGTTGCAAGGGAGCAGTTCTTC.

V is TRBV7-6 and J is TRBJ1-2, with a weak D call TRBD1 (5 bases). The CDR3 extends over 11 amino acids. V gave up 5 bases and J gave up 5 bases, with 6 bases separating them. Germline values: CDR1 SGHVS, CDR2 FNYEAQ. The DNA of the CDR3 is TGTGCCAGCAGCGACAGATATGGCTACACCTTC. Amino acids: CASSDRYGYTF.

The chain joins TRBV19 to TRBJ2-2, with a weak D call TRBD2 (5 bases). With 5 bases removed from V and 6 bases from J, the gap between germline ends came to 16 bases. The CDR3 is made up of 15 amino acids. Germline assignment: CDR1 LNHDA and CDR2 SQIVND (reference sequence). CDR3 loop: CASSGRGFFAGELFF. The CDR3 bases are TGTGCCAGTAGTGGTAGAGGGTTCTTTGCCGGGGAGCTGTTTTTT.